This T cell receptor (beta chain) originates from a study of blood T cells in healthy people across ages (dated by TCRdb to about 2015). In the study overall: Template switching captured roughly one uniquely barcoded TCR beta cDNA molecule per two T cells in model experiments. Age-related changes in TCR beta repertoire diversity were measured in the study by deep sequencing normalized with unique cDNA molecular identifiers. The donors were split into four age groups: young (average about 15 years), middle-aged (roughly 42), aged (more than 60) and long-lived (roughly 88). The study analyzed two additional independent replicas of 1 million unique cDNA reads from the same blood draw for two donors, one aged 18 to 30 and one aged 80 or older.

Systemically healthy Caucasian individuals from Russia, 39 in total and aged 6 to 90 years, were included as donors. Approximately 9.7 milliliters of peripheral blood were drawn from each donor into EDTA-treated Vacutainer tubes. Ficoll-Paque density-gradient centrifugation was used to isolate PBMCs, with at least 6.5 million obtained per sample. Total RNA was extracted from PBMCs with Trizol reagent, with at least 6 micrograms obtained per sample. Naive CD45RAhigh/CD27high T cell percentages were measured by flow cytometry on a PBMC aliquot from every donor. As for this clonotype: Its antigen is currently not known. Per-nucleotide qualities are absent, and no much larger clonotype sits a single base away.

The paper as a whole reports these results and caveats: As age increased, observed TCR beta diversity per million T cells dropped in a roughly linear way, and a significant reduction was already evident by age about 36. There was a strong correlation between observed TCR beta diversity and the percentage of naive T cells measured by flow cytometry. The CMV infection status of donors was not known, potentially confounding age-related changes in expanded clonotypes. Compared with the aged group, the long-lived group had more naive CD4+ T cells, fewer expanded clones and increased TCR diversity, a pattern suggesting age selection. Estimates of total diversity based on one million sequenced T cells were regarded as lower bounds and as underestimates. Because profiling used bulk unsorted PBMCs, naive and antigen-experienced compartments could not be compared conclusively.

Libraries were prepared through 5' RACE. The reads were generated on an Illumina HiSeq 2500. A second PCR of about 6 to 11 cycles was performed with a sample-barcoded 5' primer and a J-beta primer mix. A template-switch 5' adaptor carrying 12 random nucleotides introduced a unique molecular identifier onto each TCR beta cDNA molecule. At least 2.5 million CDR3-containing paired-end reads were obtained from each sample. All of the RNA was converted into first-strand cDNA using the Mint cDNA synthesis kit, with a TRBC-specific oligonucleotide serving as the primer. After uracil-DNA glycosylase treatment, a first 18-cycle PCR used universal primers M1SS and BC2_uni_R on all cDNA. Under the source paper's analysis protocol: For normalization, 1 million high-quality reads, each with a distinct molecular identifier, were randomly selected from each sample. Instead of being binned into consensus sequences, reads with shared molecular identifiers were discarded. MiTCR, run with a Q25 quality threshold and the strictest error-elimination algorithm, handled CDR3 identification, clonotype clustering and error correction. A nonparametric unseen species model using Euler transformation provided a lower-bound estimate of total TCR beta diversity. The public reads were quality trimmed at Q25 with fastp and then assembled into clones with MiXCR by TCRdb, keeping productive beta chains. Identical CDR3 protein sequences are pooled into one entry, listed with their most common genes and DNA. The V and J calls here are based on TCRdb, not the publication. This sample is represented by about 500,000 distinct CDR3 sequences; about 24% of them were singletons. The biggest ten clones account for 8.5% to 9.5% of the sample.

CDR1 and CDR2, per the germline V gene (reference sequence), are DFQATT and SNEGSKA. Inclusive of the bounding cysteine and phenylalanine, the CDR3 is 12 residues long. Of the read, only the CDR3 DNA is kept; its 36 bases are in frame from base 1. V was cut back by 3 bases and J by 2 bases, leaving a gap of 5 bases between them. The same sample was also used in a study of T cells of mothers and their children. That second report states: Nine systemically healthy Caucasian individuals served as donors, namely three mothers together with their six children. cDNA synthesis used all of the extracted RNA, with 1.5 ug of RNA in each 15 ul reaction. Sample barcodes and 2-4 random nucleotides were added via the M1S primer in the second PCR. Over 8 million TCR beta CDR3 reads were obtained for each mother, and around 3 million reads were obtained for each child. Thymic selection similarly shapes TCR recombination output in related and unrelated pairs, with minor effect from inherited differences. Normalized repertoire overlap in related mother-child pairs was always slightly higher than in unrelated mother-child pairs, but the difference was never significant. No persistent microchimeric T cell clones were detected, at a sensitivity of approximately 100 clones per million clonotypes. In the study, deep NGS was used to compare the TCR beta repertoires of mothers and children, and features distinguishing related mother-child pairs from unrelated individuals were sought. The mean age was roughly 40 +/- 4 years for the mothers and around 10 +/- 4 years for the children. After adapters were ligated using NEBNext reagents, the libraries underwent 100+100 nt paired-end sequencing on an Illumina HiSeq 2000. To prevent cross-contamination, the mother and child libraries were prepared one month apart and sequenced in separate runs. For each donor, between about 500,000 and 2,100,000 distinct TCR beta clonotypes were identified. Naive TCR beta clonotypes were estimated from low-frequency clonotypes matched to each donor's FACS-determined naive share, without sorting.

What was sequenced was blood. The chain couples TRBV20-1 to TRBJ2-1, with no confidently assigned D gene. This receptor was identified in a boy younger than 18 in good health. CDR3 loop: CSASQAYNEQFF. DNA sequence: TGCAGTGCTAGCCAAGCCTACAATGAGCAGTTCTTC.